This T cell receptor (beta chain) was captured in a study of Ad26.COV2.S vaccination and SARS-CoV-2 variants. Looking at the study overall: Donor got 5x10^10 or 1x10^11 viral particles of Ad26.COV2.S.

Produced via immunoSEQ multiplex PCR; TCRdb's table is partial and in-frame only. The sample gives some 340,000 clones, around four fifths of which show up once; 2.1% is in the top ten. The CDR3 is 13 amino acids. V gave up 0 bases and J gave up 3 bases, with 6 bases separating them. Per germline, CDR1 SGHRS and CDR2 YFSETQ. In regard to this clone: Its antigen is not identified. In the same sample, other DNA sequences code for this CDR3.

Study observations and caveats: Participants in the vaccine arm had higher spike-specific TCR breadth; placebo recipients had lower.

The treatment here: roughly 20 received Ad26.COV2.S at low or high dose, single or two shots; about 5 received placebo; per-sample allocation not given. Following the first vaccine or placebo injection, samples were taken on day 63. In Boston, an adult donor aged 18-55 years took part. The chain employs TRBV5-1 and TRBJ1-2; a weak D match, TRBD1 (6 bases). Specimen: peripheral blood, collected in a trial of Ad26.COV2.S vaccine versus placebo. The clonotype was recovered from a person aged 18-60 years who received the Ad26.COV2.S COVID-19 vaccine or a placebo. CDR3 region: CASSLAGDYGYTF. CDR3 nucleotides: TGCGCCAGCAGCTTGGCAGGGGACTATGGCTACACCTTC.